Given below is one T cell receptor (beta chain) in context. The method was immunoSEQ multiplex PCR; TCRdb's version includes in-frame clones alone and lacks a portion of them. This table holds 65,000 to 95,000 clones, roughly 90% found once. The CDR3 has 16 residues. Germline CDR1 and CDR2: SGDLS and YYNGEE. With 0 bases removed from V and 4 bases from J, the gap between germline ends came to 13 bases. The sample comes from a study of blood T cell repertoires in COVID-19. This receptor was taken from a man aged 45-65 years with COVID-19, enrolled during active disease. The sequenced sample was peripheral blood. This rearrangement joins TRBV9 to TRBJ2-2, with D possibly matching TRBD1 (6 bases). As DNA, the CDR3 is TGTGCCAGCAGCGTAGGGCCAGGGGTAGGCACCGGGGAGCTGTTTTTT. Protein product: CASSVGPGVGTGELFF.